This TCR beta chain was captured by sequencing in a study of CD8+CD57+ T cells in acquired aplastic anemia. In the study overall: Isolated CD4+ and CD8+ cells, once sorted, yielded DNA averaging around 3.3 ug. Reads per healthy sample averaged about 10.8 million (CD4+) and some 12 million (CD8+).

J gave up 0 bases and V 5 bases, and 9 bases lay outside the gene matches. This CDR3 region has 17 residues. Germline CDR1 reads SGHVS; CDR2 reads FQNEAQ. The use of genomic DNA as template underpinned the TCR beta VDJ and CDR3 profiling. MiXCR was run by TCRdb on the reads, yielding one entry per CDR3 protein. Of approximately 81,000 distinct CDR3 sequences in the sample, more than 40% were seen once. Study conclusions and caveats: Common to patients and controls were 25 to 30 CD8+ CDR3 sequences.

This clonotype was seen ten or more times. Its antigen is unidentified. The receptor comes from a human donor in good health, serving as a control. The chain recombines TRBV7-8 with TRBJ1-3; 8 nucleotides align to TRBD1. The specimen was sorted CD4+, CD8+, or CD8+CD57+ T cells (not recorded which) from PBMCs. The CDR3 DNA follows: TGTGCCAGCAGCCCCCGGACAGGGCCACACTCTGGAAACACCATATATTTT. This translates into CASSPRTGPHSGNTIYF.